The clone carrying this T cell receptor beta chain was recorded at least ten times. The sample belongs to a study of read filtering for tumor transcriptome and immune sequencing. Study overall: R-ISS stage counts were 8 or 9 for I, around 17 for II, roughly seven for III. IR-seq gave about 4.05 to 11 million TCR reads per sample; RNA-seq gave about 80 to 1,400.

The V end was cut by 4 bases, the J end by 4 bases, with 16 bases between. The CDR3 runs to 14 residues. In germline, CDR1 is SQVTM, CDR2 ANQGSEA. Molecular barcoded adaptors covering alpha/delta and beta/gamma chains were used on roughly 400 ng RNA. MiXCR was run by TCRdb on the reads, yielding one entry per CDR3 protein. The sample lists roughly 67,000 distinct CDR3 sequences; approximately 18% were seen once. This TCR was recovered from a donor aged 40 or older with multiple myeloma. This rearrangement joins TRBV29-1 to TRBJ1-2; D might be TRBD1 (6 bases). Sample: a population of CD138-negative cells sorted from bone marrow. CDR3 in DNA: TGCAGCGTTGGAGAGTCGGGGGCTGGCTATGGCTACACCTTC. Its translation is CSVGESGAGYGYTF.